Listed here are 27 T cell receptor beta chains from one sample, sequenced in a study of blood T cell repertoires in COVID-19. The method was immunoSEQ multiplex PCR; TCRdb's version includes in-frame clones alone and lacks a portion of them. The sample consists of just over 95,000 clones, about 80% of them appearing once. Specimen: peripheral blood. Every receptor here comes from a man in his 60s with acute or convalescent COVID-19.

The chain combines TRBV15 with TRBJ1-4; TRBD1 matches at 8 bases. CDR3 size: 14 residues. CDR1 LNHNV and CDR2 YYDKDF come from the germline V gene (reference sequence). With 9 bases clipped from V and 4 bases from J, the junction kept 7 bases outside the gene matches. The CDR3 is CATRQGLSNEKLFF. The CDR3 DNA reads TGTGCCACAAGACAGGGGTTGAGTAATGAAAAACTGTTTTTT.

CDR3 amino acids: CAWRVETEAFF. The CDR3 DNA sequence: TGTGCCTGGAGGGTGGAGACTGAAGCTTTCTTT. V and J are TRBV30 and TRBJ1-1; D remains ambiguous. CDR3 length equals 11 residues. Germline CDR1 is GTSNPN and CDR2 is SVGIG (reference sequence). The germline V and J ends were trimmed by 3 bases and 5 bases, with 7 bases remaining between them.

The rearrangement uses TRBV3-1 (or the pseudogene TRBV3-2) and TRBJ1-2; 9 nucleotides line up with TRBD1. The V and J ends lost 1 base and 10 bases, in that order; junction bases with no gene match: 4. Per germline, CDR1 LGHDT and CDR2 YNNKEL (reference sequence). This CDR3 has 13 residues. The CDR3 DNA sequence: TGTGCCAGCAGCCAAGCGGACAGGGGTCCCTACACCTTC. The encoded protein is CASSQADRGPYTF.

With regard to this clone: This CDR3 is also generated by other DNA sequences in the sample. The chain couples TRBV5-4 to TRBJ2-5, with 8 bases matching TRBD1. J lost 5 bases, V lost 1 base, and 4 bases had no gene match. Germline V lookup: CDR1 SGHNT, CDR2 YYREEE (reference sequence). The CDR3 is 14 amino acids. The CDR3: CASSLQGAEETQYF. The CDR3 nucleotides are TGTGCCAGCAGCTTGCAGGGGGCTGAGGAGACCCAGTACTTC.

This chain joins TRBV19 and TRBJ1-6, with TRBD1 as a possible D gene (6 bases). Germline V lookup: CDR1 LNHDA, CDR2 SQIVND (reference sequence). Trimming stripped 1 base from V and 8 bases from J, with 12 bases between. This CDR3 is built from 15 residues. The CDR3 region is CASSIGAGVDSPLHF. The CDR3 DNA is TGTGCCAGTAGTATAGGGGCAGGGGTGGATTCACCCCTCCACTTT.

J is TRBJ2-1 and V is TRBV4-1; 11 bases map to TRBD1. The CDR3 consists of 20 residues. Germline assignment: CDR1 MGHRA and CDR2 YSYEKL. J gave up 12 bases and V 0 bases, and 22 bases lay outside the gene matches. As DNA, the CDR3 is TGCGCCAGCAGCCAAGAGGGATCAAGGGACAGGGGGTCCCGGGCGGTTGTGCAGTTCTTC. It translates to CASSQEGSRDRGSRAVVQFF.

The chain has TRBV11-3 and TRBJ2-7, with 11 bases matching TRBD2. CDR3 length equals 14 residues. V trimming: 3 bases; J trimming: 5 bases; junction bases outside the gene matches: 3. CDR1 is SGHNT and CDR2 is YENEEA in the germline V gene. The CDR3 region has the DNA TGTGCCAGCAGCTTTAGCGGGGGGGCCGACGAGCAGTACTTC. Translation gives CASSFSGGADEQYF. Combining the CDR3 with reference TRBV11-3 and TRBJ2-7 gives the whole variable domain EAGVVQSPRYKIIEKKQPVAFWCNPISGHNTLYWYLQNLGQGPELLIRYENEEAVDDSQLPKDRFSAERLKGVDSTLKIQPAELGDSAVYLCASSFSGGADEQYFGPGTRLTVT.

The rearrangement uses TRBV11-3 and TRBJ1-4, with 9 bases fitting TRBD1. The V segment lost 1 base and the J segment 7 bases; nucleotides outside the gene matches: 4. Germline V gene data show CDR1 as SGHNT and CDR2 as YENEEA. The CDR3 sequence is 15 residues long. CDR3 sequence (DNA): TGTGCCAGCAGCTTAGGAGGGACAGGGTTTGAAAAACTGTTTTTT. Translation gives CASSLGGTGFEKLFF.

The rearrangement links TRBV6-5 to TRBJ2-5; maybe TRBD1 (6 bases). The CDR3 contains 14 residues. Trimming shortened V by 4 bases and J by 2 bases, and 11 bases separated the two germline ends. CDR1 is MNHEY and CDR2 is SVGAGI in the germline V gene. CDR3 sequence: CASSSPGDQETQYF. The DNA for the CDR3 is TGTGCCAGCAGTTCTCCAGGGGATCAAGAGACCCAGTACTTC.

In DNA form, the CDR3 reads TGTGCCAGCAGCTCCGAAGAGACCCAGTACTTC. Protein product: CASSSEETQYF. The chain couples TRBV7-9 to TRBJ2-5; no reliable D call. The CDR3 is made up of 11 amino acids. The V end lost 4 bases, the J end lost 3 bases, and 3 bases lay between the germline ends. The germline gives CDR1 SEHNR, CDR2 FQNEAQ (reference sequence).

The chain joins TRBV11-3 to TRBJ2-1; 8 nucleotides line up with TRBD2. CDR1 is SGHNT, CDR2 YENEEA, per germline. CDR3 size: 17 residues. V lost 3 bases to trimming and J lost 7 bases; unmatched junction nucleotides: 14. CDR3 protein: CASSFGFGAGEGNEQFF. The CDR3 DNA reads TGTGCCAGCAGCTTTGGGTTTGGAGCGGGAGAGGGGAATGAGCAGTTCTTC.

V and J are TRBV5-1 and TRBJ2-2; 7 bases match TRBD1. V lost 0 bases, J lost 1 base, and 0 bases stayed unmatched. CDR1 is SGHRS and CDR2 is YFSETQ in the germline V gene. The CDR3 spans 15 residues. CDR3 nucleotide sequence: TGCGCCAGCAGCTTGGGGACAGGGAACACCGGGGAGCTGTTTTTT. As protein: CASSLGTGNTGELFF. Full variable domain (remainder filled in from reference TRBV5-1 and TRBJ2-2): KAGVTQTPRYLIKTRGQQVTLSCSPISGHRSVSWYQQTPGQGLQFLFEYFSETQRNKGNFPGRFSGRQFSNSRSEMNVSTLELGDSALYLCASSLGTGNTGELFFGEGSRLTVL.

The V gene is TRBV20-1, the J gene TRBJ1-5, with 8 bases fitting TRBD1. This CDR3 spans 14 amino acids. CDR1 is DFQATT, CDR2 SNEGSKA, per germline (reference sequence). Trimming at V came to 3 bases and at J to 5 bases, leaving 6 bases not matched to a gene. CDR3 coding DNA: TGCAGTGCTAGTAGCGACAGGGGTTATCAGCCCCAGCATTTT. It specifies CSASSDRGYQPQHF.

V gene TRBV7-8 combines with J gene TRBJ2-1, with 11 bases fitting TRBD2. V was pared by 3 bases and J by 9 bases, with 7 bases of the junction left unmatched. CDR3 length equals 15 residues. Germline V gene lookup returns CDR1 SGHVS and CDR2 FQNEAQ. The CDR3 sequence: CASSFIGTSGFEQFF. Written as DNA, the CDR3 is TGTGCCAGCAGCTTCATCGGGACTAGCGGCTTTGAGCAGTTCTTC. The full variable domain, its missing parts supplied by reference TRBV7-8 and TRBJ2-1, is GAGVSQSPRYKVAKRGQDVALRCDPISGHVSLFWYQQALGQGPEFLTYFQNEAQLDKSGLPSDRFFAERPEGSVSTLKIQRTQQEDSAVYLCASSFIGTSGFEQFFGPGTRLTVL.

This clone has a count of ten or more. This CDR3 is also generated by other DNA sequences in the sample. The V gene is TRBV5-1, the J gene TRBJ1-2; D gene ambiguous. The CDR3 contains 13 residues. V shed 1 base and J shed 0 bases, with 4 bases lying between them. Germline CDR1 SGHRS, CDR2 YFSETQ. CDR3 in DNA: TGCGCCAGCAGCTTGTCCGCTAACTATGGCTACACCTTC. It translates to CASSLSANYGYTF.

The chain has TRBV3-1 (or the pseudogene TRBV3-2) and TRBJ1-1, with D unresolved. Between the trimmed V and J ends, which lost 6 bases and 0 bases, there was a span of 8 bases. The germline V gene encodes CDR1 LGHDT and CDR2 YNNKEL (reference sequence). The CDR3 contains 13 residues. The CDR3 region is CASRGLLNTEAFF. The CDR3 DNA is TGTGCCAGCAGGGGCCTTCTGAACACTGAAGCTTTCTTT.

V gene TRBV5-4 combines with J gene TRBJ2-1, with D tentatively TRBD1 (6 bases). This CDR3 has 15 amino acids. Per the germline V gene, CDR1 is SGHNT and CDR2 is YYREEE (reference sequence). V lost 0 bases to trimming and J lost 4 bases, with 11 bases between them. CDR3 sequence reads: CASSLEGGLYNEQFF. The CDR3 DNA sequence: TGTGCCAGCAGCTTGGAAGGGGGATTGTACAATGAGCAGTTCTTC.

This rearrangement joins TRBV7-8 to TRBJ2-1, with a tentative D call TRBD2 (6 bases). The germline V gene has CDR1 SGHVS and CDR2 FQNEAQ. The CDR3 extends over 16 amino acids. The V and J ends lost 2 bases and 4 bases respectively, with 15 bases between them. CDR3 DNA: TGTGCCAGCAGCTTACGGCTTGGGGCGGGATACAATGAGCAGTTCTTC. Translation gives CASSLRLGAGYNEQFF.

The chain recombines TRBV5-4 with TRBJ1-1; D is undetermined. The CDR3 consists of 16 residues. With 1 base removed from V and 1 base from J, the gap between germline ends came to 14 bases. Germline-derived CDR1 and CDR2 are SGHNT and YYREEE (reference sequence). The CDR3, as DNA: TGTGCCAGCAGCTTGATTCAGGCGACATGGAACACTGAAGCTTTCTTT. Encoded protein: CASSLIQATWNTEAFF. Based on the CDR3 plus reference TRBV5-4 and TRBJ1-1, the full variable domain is ETGVTQSPTHLIKTRGQQVTLRCSSQSGHNTVSWYQQALGQGPQFIFQYYREEENGRGNFPPRFSGLQFPNYSSELNVNALELDDSALYLCASSLIQATWNTEAFFGQGTRLTVV.

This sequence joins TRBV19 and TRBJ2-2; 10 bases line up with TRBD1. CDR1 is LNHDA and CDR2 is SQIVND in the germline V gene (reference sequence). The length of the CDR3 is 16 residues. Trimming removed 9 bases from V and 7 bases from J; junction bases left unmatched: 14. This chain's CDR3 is CASWIGQGVWGGELFF. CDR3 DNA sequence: TGTGCCAGCTGGATTGGACAGGGGGTTTGGGGCGGGGAGCTGTTTTTT.

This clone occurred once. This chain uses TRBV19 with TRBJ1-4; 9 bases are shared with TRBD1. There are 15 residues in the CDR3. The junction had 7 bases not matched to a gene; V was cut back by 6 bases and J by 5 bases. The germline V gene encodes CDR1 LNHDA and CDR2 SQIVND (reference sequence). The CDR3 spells CASRHIGQGNEKLFF. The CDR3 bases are TGTGCCAGTAGACACATAGGACAGGGGAATGAAAAACTGTTTTTT.

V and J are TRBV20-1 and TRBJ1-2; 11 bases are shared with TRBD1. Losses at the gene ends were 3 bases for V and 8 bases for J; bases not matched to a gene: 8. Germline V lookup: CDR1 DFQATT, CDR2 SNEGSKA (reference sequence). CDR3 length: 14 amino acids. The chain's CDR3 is CSASGTGGRQGYTF. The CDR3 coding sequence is TGCAGTGCTAGTGGGACAGGGGGTCGGCAGGGCTACACCTTC.

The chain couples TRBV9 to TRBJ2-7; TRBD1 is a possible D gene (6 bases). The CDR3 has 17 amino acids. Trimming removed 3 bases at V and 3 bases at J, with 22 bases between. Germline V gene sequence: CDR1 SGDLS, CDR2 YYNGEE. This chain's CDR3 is CASSEPRTRGIFYEQYV. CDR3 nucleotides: TGTGCCAGCAGCGAGCCCCGTACTAGGGGGATTTTCTACGAGCAGTACGTC.

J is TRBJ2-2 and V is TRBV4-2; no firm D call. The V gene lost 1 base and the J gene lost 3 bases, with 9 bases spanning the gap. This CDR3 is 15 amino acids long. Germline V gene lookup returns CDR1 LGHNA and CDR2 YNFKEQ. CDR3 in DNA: TGTGCCAGCAGCCAAGGACTGATCTACACCGGGGAGCTGTTTTTT. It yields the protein CASSQGLIYTGELFF.

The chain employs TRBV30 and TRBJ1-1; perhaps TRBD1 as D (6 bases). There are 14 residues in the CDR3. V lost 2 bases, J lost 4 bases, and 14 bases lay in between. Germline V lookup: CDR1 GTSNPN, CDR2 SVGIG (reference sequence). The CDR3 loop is CAWSFGGSGTEAFF. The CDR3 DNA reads TGTGCCTGGAGTTTTGGGGGCTCGGGCACTGAAGCTTTCTTT.

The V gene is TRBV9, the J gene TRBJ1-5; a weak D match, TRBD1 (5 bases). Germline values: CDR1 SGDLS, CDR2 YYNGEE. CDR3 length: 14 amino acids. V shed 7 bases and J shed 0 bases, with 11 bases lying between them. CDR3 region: CASGGGVSNQPQHF. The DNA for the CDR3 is TGTGCCAGCGGGGGAGGTGTTAGCAATCAGCCCCAGCATTTT.

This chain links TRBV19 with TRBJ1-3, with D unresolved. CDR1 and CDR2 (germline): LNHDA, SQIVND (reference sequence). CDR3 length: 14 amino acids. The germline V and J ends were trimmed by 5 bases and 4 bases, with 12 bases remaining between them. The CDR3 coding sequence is TGTGCCAGTAGTCCTGGGAGAGAAGGAAACACCATATATTTT. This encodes CASSPGREGNTIYF.